Shown below are 11 T cell receptor beta chains from a single sample sequenced in a study of Ad26.COV2.S vaccination and SARS-CoV-2 variants. Assay used: immunoSEQ multiplex PCR; TCRdb lists only in-frame clones, some missing. The profile covers 150,000 to 200,000 clones, with 70% to 90% appearing a single time and 4.5% to 7.5% taken by the ten largest. The input for sequencing was peripheral blood, taken after recovery from COVID-19. The receptors come from a human donor who had recovered from COVID-19.

The V and J genes are TRBV2 and TRBJ2-2; TRBD1 might be the D (6 bases). The V end was cut by 6 bases, the J end by 6 bases, with 11 bases between. The CDR3 runs 13 residues. Germline CDR1 and CDR2: SNHLY and FYNNEI. CDR3 nucleotide sequence: TGTGCCAGCAGCTTCAGGGGTGCCGGGGAGCTGTTTTTT. Translated, it gives CASSFRGAGELFF.

The chain recombines TRBV9 with TRBJ1-6; 11 bases match TRBD1. Germline CDR1 reads SGDLS; CDR2 reads YYNGEE. J lost 9 bases, V lost 4 bases, and 3 bases had no gene match. This CDR3 has 14 amino acids. The CDR3 bases are TGTGCCAGCAGCTGGACAGGGGGCTCTTCACCCCTCCACTTT. Translation: CASSWTGGSSPLHF.

The chain uses TRBV19 and TRBJ2-2; D might be TRBD1 (6 bases). The length of the CDR3 is 17 residues. V was shortened by 0 bases and J by 10 bases, with 21 bases between the two germline ends. Germline values: CDR1 LNHDA, CDR2 SQIVND (reference sequence). CDR3 protein: CASSIDLGGVVREELFF. In DNA form, the CDR3 reads TGTGCCAGTAGTATAGACTTAGGGGGAGTGGTCCGGGAGGAGCTGTTTTTT.

The V gene is TRBV28, the J gene TRBJ1-2; possibly TRBD1 for D (5 bases). This CDR3 is built from 16 residues. The V and J ends lost 5 bases and 3 bases respectively, with 19 bases between them. Germline V gene data show CDR1 as MDHEN and CDR2 as SYDVKM. CDR3 in DNA: TGTGCCAGCAGTGTGGGGCTCTCGTCTGGGTACTATGGCTACACCTTC. Protein: CASSVGLSSGYYGYTF.

The chain links TRBV19 to TRBJ2-7; 10 bases align to TRBD1. With 6 bases clipped from V and 2 bases from J, the junction kept 4 bases outside the gene matches. Per the germline V gene, CDR1 is LNHDA and CDR2 is SQIVND (reference sequence). The CDR3 totals 14 residues. CDR3 coding DNA: TGTGCCAGTAGCGCCGGGACAGGGGCCTACGAGCAGTACTTC. Amino acid sequence: CASSAGTGAYEQYF.

The chain carries TRBV2 and TRBJ2-7; D gene unclear. V was shortened by 1 base and J by 5 bases, with 6 bases between the two germline ends. Germline V gene lookup returns CDR1 SNHLY and CDR2 FYNNEI. This CDR3 comprises 12 residues. The CDR3 here is CASSEGGNEQYF. CDR3 nucleotides: TGTGCCAGCAGTGAAGGGGGAAACGAGCAGTACTTC.

The chain combines TRBV7-2 with TRBJ2-2; 12 bases fit TRBD2. The CDR3 extends over 17 amino acids. Germline V gives CDR1 SGHTA, CDR2 FQGNSA. V was clipped by 3 bases and J by 4 bases; unmatched bases: 6. The CDR3 nucleotides read TGTGCCAGCAGCTTTCAGCCTAGCGGGAGGGGCACCGGGGAGCTGTTTTTT. This encodes CASSFQPSGRGTGELFF.

The V gene is TRBV5-8, the J gene TRBJ2-1, with D hard to call. Germline CDR1 reads SGHTS; CDR2 reads YDEGEE. The CDR3 runs 12 residues. Trimming took 5 bases from V and 0 from J, leaving 3 bases between them. In DNA, the CDR3 is TGTGCCAGCAGTTTCTCCTACAATGAGCAGTTCTTC. Amino acid sequence: CASSFSYNEQFF.

The CDR3 sequence is CASSLRQGAYSGANVLTF. In DNA, the CDR3 is TGTGCCAGCTCACTACGACAGGGGGCGTATTCTGGGGCCAACGTCCTGACTTTC. The genes are TRBV18 and TRBJ2-6, with TRBD1 identical over 10 bases. The CDR3 has 18 residues. Germline V lookup: CDR1 KGHSH, CDR2 LQKENI. V was pared by 4 bases and J by 1 base, with 7 bases of the junction left unmatched.

This chain links TRBV20-1 with TRBJ2-3; D ambiguous. The V gene's germline CDR1 is DFQATT and CDR2 SNEGSKA (reference sequence). Trimming removed 5 bases from V and 6 bases from J, with 9 bases in between. This CDR3 is built from 11 residues. This chain's CDR3 is CSALRGDTQYF. CDR3 sequence (DNA): TGCAGTGCTCTTCGCGGTGATACGCAGTATTTT.

In DNA form, the CDR3 reads TGCGCCAGCAGCCCCGGGACCTACTACGAGCAGTACTTC. Its protein is CASSPGTYYEQYF. The chain recombines TRBV5-1 with TRBJ2-7, with D perhaps matching TRBD1 or TRBD2 (5 bases each). Trimming removed 4 bases at V and 3 bases at J, with 11 bases between. The CDR3 has 13 amino acids. Germline CDR1 reads SGHRS; CDR2 reads YFSETQ.